This TCR beta chain was captured in a study of naive and memory T cell subsets. Study results and caveats: Activation and differentiation may alter RNA-based TCR counts. A clonotype means one alpha or beta sequence, not an alpha/beta pair. Possibly reflecting memory cells re-expressing CD45RA, a few larger clonotypes occurred in naive repertoires, especially CD8.

The beta constant-region primer was an equimolar mix of two oligonucleotides covering TRBC1 and TRBC2. Four rounds of PCR amplified the ligated cDNA using nested alpha and beta constant-region primers plus SP2. TCRdb reanalysed the UMI-ligation and nested PCR reads using MiXCR and keeps one entry per CDR3 protein. The sample comprises around 140,000 distinct CDR3 sequences, around 21% of which are singletons, and about 0.57% rests with the top ten. CDR3 size: 12 residues. Trimming pared 7 bases from V and 5 bases from J, leaving 14 bases between. From germline, CDR1 is SQVTM and CDR2 ANQGSEA. CMV status came from CD4+ IFNgamma after overnight CMV lysate stimulation. This clonotype came up a few times. The antigen remains undetermined.

Sequenced input: naive CD8+ T cells from blood. This sequence joins TRBV29-1 and TRBJ2-5; TRBD2 might be the D (6 bases). The clonotype comes from a human donor in good health. The CDR3 DNA is TGCAGCGAACGGGACTGGATGGAGACCCAGTACTTC. Amino acid sequence: CSERDWMETQYF.